This T cell receptor beta chain was found in a study of T cell changes during pregnancy in multiple sclerosis. The table came from immunoSEQ multiplex PCR; TCRdb's copy has only in-frame clones and leaves some out. The table lists approximately 21,000 clones, around four fifths of them singletons. The CDR3 sequence is 15 residues long. V gave up 4 bases and J gave up 0 bases, with 14 bases separating them. Germline V lookup: CDR1 SGHKS, CDR2 YYEKEE (reference sequence). V usage is TRBV5-5 and J usage is TRBJ2-7; TRBD1 might be the D (6 bases). Sequencing was performed on CD8+ T cells from peripheral blood mononuclear cells, taken in the first trimester of pregnancy. This clonotype originated in a female donor in good health, enrolled as a control in a pregnancy study. The CDR3 bases are TGTGCCAGCAGCCAGGACATGGGGGCCTCCTACGAGCAGTACTTC. Residues: CASSQDMGASYEQYF.